This entry lists 16 T cell receptor beta chains sequenced from one sample in a study of immune evolution from preneoplasia to lung adenocarcinoma. Sequencing used immunoSEQ multiplex PCR; TCRdb keeps in-frame clones, though not all of them. Of around 5,700 clones in the sample, over 70% are singletons; the top ten hold about 2.5%. The material sequenced was FFPE lung adenocarcinoma in situ tissue. These receptors were obtained from a donor older than 65 with lung adenocarcinoma.

V is TRBV7-6 and J is TRBJ2-7, with D hard to call. The germline CDR1 and CDR2 sequences are SGHVS and FNYEAQ. The CDR3 is 13 residues long. V was trimmed by 5 bases and J by 8 bases, leaving 16 bases between them. CDR3 DNA sequence: TGTGCCAGCAGCATCGGTGGGGAAGGCAAGCAGTACTTC. Protein sequence: CASSIGGEGKQYF.

A few counts support this clone. The chain joins TRBV6-5 to TRBJ1-3, with no clear D. V was clipped by 6 bases and J by 0 bases, with 12 bases between them. This CDR3 region has 15 residues. Germline CDR1 reads MNHEY; CDR2 reads SVGAGI. The CDR3 coding sequence is TGTGCCAGCAGCCGTGACTCCAGCTCTGGAAACACCATATATTTT. This gives the protein CASSRDSSSGNTIYF.

This chain links TRBV2 with TRBJ2-1; 9 nucleotides agree with TRBD1. CDR3 size: 14 residues. With 4 bases clipped from V and 7 bases from J, the junction kept 5 bases outside the gene matches. Per the germline V gene, CDR1 is SNHLY and CDR2 is FYNNEI. The CDR3 DNA is TGTGCCAGCAGTGTGGACAGGGGCGGAAATGAGCAGTTCTTC. This encodes CASSVDRGGNEQFF.

The chain recombines TRBV7-2 with TRBJ1-1; TRBD1 agrees at 7 bases. CDR1 is SGHTA and CDR2 is FQGNSA in the germline V gene. The CDR3 has 15 amino acids. The V segment lost 5 bases and the J segment 0 bases; nucleotides outside the gene matches: 6. CDR3 sequence reads: CASSRKQGMNTEAFF. The CDR3 DNA reads TGTGCCAGCAGCCGGAAACAGGGGATGAACACTGAAGCTTTCTTT.

The chain couples TRBV11-2 to TRBJ2-5; unclear D gene. Per germline, CDR1 SGHAT and CDR2 FQNNGV. The CDR3 sequence is 12 residues long. V was clipped by 0 bases and J by 4 bases, with 3 bases between them. The CDR3 nucleotides are TGTGCCAGCAGCTTAGACGGAGAGACCCAGTACTTC. It specifies CASSLDGETQYF.

V is TRBV5-1 and J is TRBJ2-1, with a possible D match to TRBD2 (6 bases). The CDR3 loop spans 17 amino acids. Germline V gene data show CDR1 as SGHRS and CDR2 as YFSETQ. V lost 0 bases, J lost 0 bases, and 13 bases lay in between. This CDR3 reads CASSLAGRGSSYNEQFF. Here the CDR3 DNA reads TGCGCCAGCAGCTTGGCTGGGCGGGGTAGCTCCTACAATGAGCAGTTCTTC.

The table lists this clone with a few counts. The CDR3 sequence is CASSRPVAGAGANVLTF. The CDR3 bases are TGCGCCAGCAGCAGACCAGTAGCGGGAGCTGGGGCCAACGTCCTGACTTTC. The chain uses TRBV4-1 and TRBJ2-6; 9 bases line up with TRBD2. The CDR3 consists of 17 residues. Trimming cost V 5 bases and J 2 bases; bases outside gene matches: 7. In germline, CDR1 is MGHRA, CDR2 YSYEKL.

This chain uses TRBV7-9 with TRBJ2-7, with D uncertain. V was pared by 5 bases and J by 9 bases, with 20 bases between. Germline CDR1 and CDR2: SEHNR and FQNEAQ (reference sequence). This CDR3 is built from 14 residues. CDR3 nucleotides: TGTGCCAGCAGCCCCGTGGGTGGATCCTTTTGGCAGTACTTC. It translates to CASSPVGGSFWQYF.

The chain employs TRBV6-6 and TRBJ2-5; D is ambiguous. The length of the CDR3 is 12 residues. Germline CDR1 and CDR2: MNHNY and SVGAGI (reference sequence). V lost 0 bases and J 5 bases, leaving 4 bases between the germline ends. The CDR3: CASSYSYETQYF. The CDR3 nucleotides read TGTGCCAGCAGTTACTCATACGAGACCCAGTACTTC.

The chain recombines TRBV5-1 with TRBJ2-7, with D tentatively TRBD1 (6 bases). CDR3 length: 13 residues. Germline loops: CDR1 SGHRS, CDR2 YFSETQ. The ends were cut back, 4 bases at V and 4 bases at J, with 12 bases in the middle. This chain's CDR3 is CASSITGIYEQYF. CDR3 sequence (DNA): TGCGCCAGCAGCATCACAGGGATTTACGAGCAGTACTTC.

The genes are TRBV19 and TRBJ1-1; D unresolved. V lost 6 bases and J lost 0, with 11 bases in between. The germline CDR1 and CDR2 sequences are LNHDA and SQIVND (reference sequence). There are 14 residues in the CDR3. CDR3 nucleotide sequence: TGTGCCAGTAGGACAAGGGAGGTGAACACTGAAGCTTTCTTT. Its translation is CASRTREVNTEAFF.

The chain is built from TRBV7-2 and TRBJ2-7, with D hard to call. Trimming left V 1 base short and J 4 bases short, with 8 bases between. The CDR3 is 13 residues long. Germline CDR1 reads SGHTA; CDR2 reads FQGNSA. The DNA of the CDR3 is TGTGCCAGCAGCTTAGTCCCCACGTACGAGCAGTACTTC. Translated: CASSLVPTYEQYF.

The V gene is TRBV7-6, the J gene TRBJ2-2, with TRBD2 matching over 10 bases. The CDR3 is 17 residues long. The germline CDR1 and CDR2 sequences are SGHVS and FNYEAQ. With V trimmed by 5 bases and J by 8 bases, 14 bases remained unmatched. Written as DNA, the CDR3 is TGTGCCAGCAGCCCGGTTTTGCCAGCGGGAGGGATTGGGGAGCTGTTTTTT. It specifies CASSPVLPAGGIGELFF. Together with reference TRBV7-6 and TRBJ2-2, the CDR3 gives the full variable domain: GAGVSQSPRYKVTKRGQDVALRCDPISGHVSLYWYRQALGQGPEFLTYFNYEAQQDKSGLPNDRFSAERPEGSISTLTIQRTEQRDSAMYRCASSPVLPAGGIGELFFGEGSRLTVL.

The J gene is TRBJ1-2, the V gene TRBV6-5; a possible D gene is TRBD1 (5 bases). Between the trimmed V and J ends, which lost 2 bases and 6 bases, there was a span of 16 bases. CDR1 and CDR2 (germline): MNHEY, SVGAGI. This CDR3 has 15 amino acids. The CDR3: CASSYGIPGTDGYTF. The CDR3 DNA follows: TGTGCCAGCAGTTACGGGATACCGGGGACGGATGGCTACACCTTC.

The gene calls are TRBV9 and TRBJ2-1, with 13 positions matching TRBD2. From germline, CDR1 is SGDLS and CDR2 YYNGEE. The CDR3 runs 17 residues. The J segment lost 0 bases and the V segment lost 3 bases, leaving 3 bases of the junction unmatched. The CDR3 nucleotides read TGTGCCAGCAGCGCGACTAGCGGGGGGAGCTCCTACAATGAGCAGTTCTTC. Encoded protein: CASSATSGGSSYNEQFF.

The chain employs TRBV10-1 and TRBJ2-2, with a weak D call TRBD2 (6 bases). CDR3 size: 14 residues. Germline V CDR1 and CDR2: WNHNN, SYGVQD (reference sequence). V was trimmed by 7 bases and J by 3 bases, leaving 12 bases between them. This chain's CDR3 is CASKDSGDTGELFF. CDR3 coding DNA: TGCGCCAGCAAAGATAGCGGAGACACCGGGGAGCTGTTTTTT.